This passage covers 6 T cell receptor beta chains from one sample sequenced in a study of cytomegalovirus exposure and HLA in healthy donors. It was with 60 Vbeta and 13 Jbeta primers that the PCR ran. Profiling relied on immunoSEQ multiplex PCR, and the TCRdb table lists in-frame clones only, not all of them. The data hold about 160,000 clones, with about 80% observed a single time. The source material was PBMCs. The receptors originated from a woman aged 50 to 60 in good health and CMV-seronegative.

This sequence joins TRBV6-6 and TRBJ2-3, with unresolved D. Germline V gives CDR1 MNHNY, CDR2 SVGAGI (reference sequence). The CDR3 runs to 13 residues. V was shortened by 5 bases and J by 1 base, with 7 bases between the two germline ends. The CDR3 region has the DNA TGTGCCAGCAGTCCCCCCGGCACAGATACGCAGTATTTT. Encoded protein: CASSPPGTDTQYF.

Turning to this clone: A junction end diverges from the germline sequence, so it may reflect a read error. The rearrangement uses TRBV15 and TRBJ2-1; the D gene is possibly TRBD2 (5 bases). This CDR3 spans 13 amino acids. From germline, CDR1 is LNHNV and CDR2 YYDKDF (reference sequence). As DNA, the CDR3 is TGTGCCACCAGCGAGGGCCAACGCAATGGGCAGTTCTTC. Translated, it gives CATSEGQRNGQFF. Together with reference TRBV15 and TRBJ2-1, the CDR3 gives the full variable domain: DAMVIQNPRYQVTQFGKPVTLSCSQTLNHNVMYWYQQKSSQAPKLLFHYYDKDFNNEADTPDNFQSRRPNTSFCFLDIRSPGLGDTAMYLCATSEGQRNGQFFGPGTRLTVL.

The V call is TRBV6-5, the J call TRBJ2-3; TRBD2 matches at 8 bases. Germline values: CDR1 MNHEY, CDR2 SVGAGI. The CDR3 has 13 amino acids. The V gene end was trimmed by 6 bases and the J gene end by 5 bases; junction bases not matched to a gene: 4. The CDR3 sequence: CASRTGGIDTQYF. The CDR3, as DNA: TGTGCCAGCAGAACGGGGGGGATAGATACGCAGTATTTT.

The chain joins TRBV7-6 to TRBJ2-7, with D possibly being TRBD2 (7 bases). CDR1 is SGHVS and CDR2 is FNYEAQ in the germline V gene. The length of the CDR3 is 14 residues. The V end lost 5 bases, the J end lost 5 bases, and 16 bases lay between the germline ends. The CDR3 DNA follows: TGTGCCAGCAGCCCCGGGGGGCGTAACCACGAGCAGTACTTC. Its protein is CASSPGGRNHEQYF.

The V and J genes are TRBV29-1 and TRBJ1-1, with TRBD1 matching 9 bases. The CDR3 has 18 amino acids. V lost 6 bases and J lost 4; bases outside the gene matches: 21. In germline, CDR1 is SQVTM, CDR2 ANQGSEA. CDR3 in DNA: TGCAGCGTCGAGGGCTCTGGGGACACAGGGGGCTTGGGCACTGAAGCTTTCTTT. Its translation is CSVEGSGDTGGLGTEAFF.

The chain carries TRBV10-3 and TRBJ2-7; TRBD2 matches 11 bases. The ends lost 6 bases at V and 4 bases at J; junction bases unmatched: 8. Germline V CDR1 and CDR2: ENHRY, SYGVKD. The CDR3 is 15 amino acids. The CDR3 here is CAIRTVAGGPYEQYF. Written as DNA, the CDR3 is TGTGCCATCAGGACGGTAGCGGGAGGGCCGTACGAGCAGTACTTC.